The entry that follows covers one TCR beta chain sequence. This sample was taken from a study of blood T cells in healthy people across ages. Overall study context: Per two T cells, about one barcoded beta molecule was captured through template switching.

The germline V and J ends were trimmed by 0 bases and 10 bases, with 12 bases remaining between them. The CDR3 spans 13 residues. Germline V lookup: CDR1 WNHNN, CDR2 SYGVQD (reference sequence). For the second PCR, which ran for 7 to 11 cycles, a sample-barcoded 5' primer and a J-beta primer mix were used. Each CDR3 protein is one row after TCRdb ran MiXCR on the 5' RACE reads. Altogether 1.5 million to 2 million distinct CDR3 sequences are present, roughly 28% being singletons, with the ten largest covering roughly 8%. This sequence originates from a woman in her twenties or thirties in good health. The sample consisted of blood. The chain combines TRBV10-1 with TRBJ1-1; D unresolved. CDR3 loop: CASSESLTPTAFF. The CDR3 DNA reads TGCGCCAGCAGTGAGTCCTTGACCCCGACAGCTTTCTTT.